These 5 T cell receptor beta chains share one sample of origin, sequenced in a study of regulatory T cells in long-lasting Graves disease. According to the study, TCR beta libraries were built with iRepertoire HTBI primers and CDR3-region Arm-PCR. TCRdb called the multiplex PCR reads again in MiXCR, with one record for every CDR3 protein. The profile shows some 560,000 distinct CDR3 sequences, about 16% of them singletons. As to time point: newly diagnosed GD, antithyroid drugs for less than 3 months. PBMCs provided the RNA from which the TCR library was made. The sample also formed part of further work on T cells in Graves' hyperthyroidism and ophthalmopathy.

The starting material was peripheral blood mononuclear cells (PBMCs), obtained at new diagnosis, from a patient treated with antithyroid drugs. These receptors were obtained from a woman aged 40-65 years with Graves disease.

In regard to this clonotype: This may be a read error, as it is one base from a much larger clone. The CDR3 DNA reads TGTGCCAGCAGGATTAGCGGGGGAGTTATCAATGAGCGGTTCTTC. Residues: CASRISGGVINERFF. The V and J genes are TRBV6-1 and TRBJ2-1, with 9 bases identical to TRBD2. The germline CDR1 and CDR2 sequences are MNHNS and SASEGT. The CDR3 has 15 residues.

CDR3: CASSLGDSLSGNTIYF. The CDR3 DNA is TGCGCCAGCAGCTTGGGGGACAGCCTCTCTGGAAACACCATATATTTT. The chain links TRBV5-1 to TRBJ1-3, with TRBD1 matching over 7 bases. This CDR3 is built from 16 residues. With V trimmed by 0 bases and J by 0 bases, 3 bases remained unmatched. CDR1 and CDR2 (germline): SGHRS, YFSETQ.

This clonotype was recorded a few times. CDR3 residues: CASNHAGTGGNEQFF. The CDR3 DNA is TGTGCCAGCAATCACGCCGGGACAGGGGGGAATGAGCAGTTCTTC. The chain is built from TRBV6-1 and TRBJ2-1; 11 bases are shared with TRBD1. The CDR3 spans 15 residues. Germline CDR1 reads MNHNS; CDR2 reads SASEGT. The trim removed 7 bases at V and 7 bases at J, leaving 9 bases unmatched.

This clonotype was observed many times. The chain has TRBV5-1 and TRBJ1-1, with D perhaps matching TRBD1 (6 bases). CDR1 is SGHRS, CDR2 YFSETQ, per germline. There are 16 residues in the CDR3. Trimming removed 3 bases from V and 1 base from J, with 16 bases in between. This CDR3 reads CASSSPPGTSNTEAFF. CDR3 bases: TGCGCCAGCAGCTCTCCCCCCGGGACATCGAACACTGAAGCTTTCTTT.

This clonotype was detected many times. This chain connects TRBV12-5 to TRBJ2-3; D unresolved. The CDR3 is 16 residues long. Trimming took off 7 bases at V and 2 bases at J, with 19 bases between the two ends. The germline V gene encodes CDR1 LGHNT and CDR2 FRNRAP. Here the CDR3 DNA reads TGTGCTAGTGCCCCGGGTACCCGAACATACACAGATACGCAGTATTTT. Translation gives CASAPGTRTYTDTQYF.